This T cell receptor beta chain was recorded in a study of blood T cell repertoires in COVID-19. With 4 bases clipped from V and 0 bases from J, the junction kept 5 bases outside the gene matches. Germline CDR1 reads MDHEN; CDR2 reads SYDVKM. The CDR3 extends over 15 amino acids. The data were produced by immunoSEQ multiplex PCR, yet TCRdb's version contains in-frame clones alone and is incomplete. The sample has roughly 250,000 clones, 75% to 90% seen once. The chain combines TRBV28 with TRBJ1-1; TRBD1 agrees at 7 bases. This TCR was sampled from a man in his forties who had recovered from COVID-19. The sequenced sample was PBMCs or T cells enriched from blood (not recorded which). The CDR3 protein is CASSSTGAMNTEAFF. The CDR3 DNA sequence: TGTGCCAGCAGTTCAACAGGGGCCATGAACACTGAAGCTTTCTTT.